This TCR beta chain was profiled in a study of blood T cell repertoires in COVID-19. Germline V gene lookup returns CDR1 MNHEY and CDR2 SMNVEV (reference sequence). Trimming removed 5 bases from V and 6 bases from J, with 23 bases in between. The CDR3 contains 17 residues. This clone came up once. In the original processing: Researchers report that nucleated cell counts were estimated from reference gene primer amplification. Assay: immunoSEQ multiplex PCR; the TCRdb copy retains only in-frame clones and omits some. V, J and clone size reflect that table, while D and trimming were determined from the DNA. The data show approximately 460,000 clones, nearly 90% seen once.

Sequencing was performed on peripheral blood. This sequence was found in a man in his late teens or twenties with COVID-19, enrolled during active disease. This chain connects TRBV27 to TRBJ2-4, with a tentative D call TRBD2 (7 bases). The DNA of the CDR3 is TGTGCCAGCAGTCTTTCTTTTTCCAGGGGCGGGAGAAACATTCAGTACTTC. This translates into CASSLSFSRGGRNIQYF.